The next 30 T cell receptor beta chains were all read from a single sample in a study of healthy donors' naive CD4 and CD8 T cells. Each TCR library used 500 ng of total RNA and a linear amplification protocol. From the reads, TCRdb called clonotypes with MiXCR, one entry per CDR3 protein. The sample shows 150,000 to 200,000 distinct CDR3 sequences, around 80% of them seen only once. What was sequenced was naive CD4+ and CD8+ T cells sorted from blood, pooled from several donors. All receptors come from a pool of human donors in good health; the sample pools cells from several healthy donors.

The chain is built from TRBV29-1 and TRBJ2-7; D may be TRBD1 (5 bases). V lost 7 bases, J lost 0 bases, and 13 bases lay in between. Germline loops: CDR1 SQVTM, CDR2 ANQGSEA. The CDR3 length is 13 residues. The chain's CDR3 is CSAGRGISYEQYF. The DNA for the CDR3 is TGCAGCGCGGGTAGGGGAATCTCCTACGAGCAGTACTTC.

This clonotype was seen a handful of times. This rearrangement joins TRBV29-1 to TRBJ2-1; D is uncertain. The CDR3 has 14 amino acids. CDR1 is SQVTM, CDR2 ANQGSEA, per germline. Trimming shortened V by 1 base and J by 0 bases, and 7 bases separated the two germline ends. The CDR3 reads CSVEAGSSYNEQFF. Here the CDR3 DNA reads TGCAGCGTTGAAGCGGGTAGCTCCTACAATGAGCAGTTCTTC.

The CDR3 coding sequence is TGCAGCGTTGAAGATGACCGGCCGGAGAAGAGTGGCCAGTACTTC. Residues: CSVEDDRPEKSGQYF. This chain uses TRBV29-1 with TRBJ2-5; D gene ambiguous. The V and J ends lost 0 bases and 10 bases respectively, with 21 bases between them. Germline CDR1 reads SQVTM; CDR2 reads ANQGSEA. CDR3 length: 15 residues. Together with reference TRBV29-1 and TRBJ2-5, the CDR3 gives the full variable domain: SAVISQKPSRDICQRGTSLTIQCQVDSQVTMMFWYRQQPGQSLTLIATANQGSEATYESGFVIDKFPISRPNLTFSTLTVSNMSPEDSSIYLCSVEDDRPEKSGQYFGPGTRLLVL.

The chain employs TRBV10-3 and TRBJ2-6; D may be TRBD1 (5 bases). Trimming removed 3 bases at V and 4 bases at J, with 13 bases between. The CDR3 sequence is 16 residues long. Germline CDR1 reads ENHRY; CDR2 reads SYGVKD. Written as DNA, the CDR3 is TGTGCCATCAGTGATTCCAGGGATTCAGGGGCCAACGTCCTGACTTTC. Encoded protein: CAISDSRDSGANVLTF.

The chain recombines TRBV19 with TRBJ2-1, with D perhaps TRBD1 (5 bases). Germline V lookup: CDR1 LNHDA, CDR2 SQIVND (reference sequence). This CDR3 contains 11 residues. V lost 1 base to trimming and J lost 15 bases, with 10 bases between them. As DNA, the CDR3 is TGTGCCAGTAGTATAGGCCAGGGCACGTTCTTC. It specifies CASSIGQGTFF.

V is TRBV6-5 and J is TRBJ2-5, with D uncertain. The V end lost 8 bases, the J end lost 4 bases, and 14 bases lay between the germline ends. The CDR3 consists of 13 residues. The germline gives CDR1 MNHEY, CDR2 SVGAGI. CDR3 bases: TGTGCCAGCCGGGCACCAGTGGGAGAGACCCAGTACTTC. Its protein is CASRAPVGETQYF.

The chain employs TRBV29-1 and TRBJ2-5; D perhaps matches TRBD1 (5 bases). Germline CDR1 and CDR2: SQVTM and ANQGSEA. V lost 1 base, J lost 4 bases, and 10 bases lay in between. There are 13 residues in the CDR3. DNA of the CDR3: TGCAGCGTTGAAGTTCAGGGATCAGAGACCCAGTACTTC. It yields the protein CSVEVQGSETQYF.

V is TRBV30 and J is TRBJ2-1; no clear D. Germline V gene data show CDR1 as GTSNPN and CDR2 as SVGIG (reference sequence). The CDR3 loop spans 13 amino acids. With 4 bases removed from V and 0 bases from J, the gap between germline ends came to 7 bases. The CDR3 region has the DNA TGTGCCTGGACTCGGATCTCCTACAATGAGCAGTTCTTC. This codes for CAWTRISYNEQFF.

The chain joins TRBV27 to TRBJ2-7; possibly TRBD2 for D (6 bases). Germline assignment: CDR1 MNHEY and CDR2 SMNVEV (reference sequence). Trimming removed 3 bases at V and 0 bases at J, with 15 bases between. The CDR3 contains 16 residues. CDR3 residues: CASSFHPRDPSYEQYF. The CDR3 DNA reads TGTGCCAGCAGTTTTCATCCGCGGGACCCCTCCTACGAGCAGTACTTC.

This chain joins TRBV29-1 and TRBJ1-1; weak D call: TRBD1 (6 bases). Germline values: CDR1 SQVTM, CDR2 ANQGSEA. This CDR3 spans 12 amino acids. Trimming stripped 6 bases from V and 5 bases from J, with 13 bases between. The CDR3 reads CSVAQGGTEAFF. CDR3 coding DNA: TGCAGCGTCGCACAGGGCGGTACTGAAGCTTTCTTT. Full variable domain (rest looked up from reference TRBV29-1 and TRBJ1-1): SAVISQKPSRDICQRGTSLTIQCQVDSQVTMMFWYRQQPGQSLTLIATANQGSEATYESGFVIDKFPISRPNLTFSTLTVSNMSPEDSSIYLCSVAQGGTEAFFGQGTRLTVV.

The chain employs TRBV4-3 and TRBJ2-4, with a tentative D call TRBD1 (6 bases). The V and J ends lost 5 bases and 1 base respectively, with 9 bases between them. There are 14 residues in the CDR3. Germline CDR1 and CDR2: LGHNA and YSLEER. Written as DNA, the CDR3 is TGCGCCAGCAGCAACACAGGGGCCAAAAACATTCAGTACTTC. This translates into CASSNTGAKNIQYF.

This clonotype has only a few counts. The chain employs TRBV12-3 or TRBV12-4 and TRBJ1-2; unclear D gene. V was clipped by 2 bases and J by 0 bases, with 7 bases between them. The length of the CDR3 is 14 residues. The CDR3 sequence: CASSLTGTNYGYTF. For the CDR3, the DNA is TGTGCCAGCAGTTTAACCGGCACTAACTATGGCTACACCTTC.

This clonotype was counted between two and nine times. V gene TRBV19 combines with J gene TRBJ2-7; TRBD1 aligns across 10 bases. The CDR3 spans 15 residues. Trimming took 10 bases from V and 5 from J; bases not matched to a gene: 14. Germline assignment: CDR1 LNHDA and CDR2 SQIVND (reference sequence). CDR3 bases: TGTGCCACCCAAAGGGCCGGGACAGGGGCCAACGAGCAGTACTTC. It specifies CATQRAGTGANEQYF. The full variable domain, in which reference TRBV19 and TRBJ2-7 provide the parts outside the CDR3, is DGGITQSPKYLFRKEGQNVTLSCEQNLNHDAMYWYRQDPGQGLRLIYYSQIVNDFQKGDIAEGYSVSREKKESFPLTVTSAQKNPTAFYLCATQRAGTGANEQYFGPGTRLTVT.

V and J are TRBV5-5 and TRBJ2-1; 7 bases match TRBD2. CDR1 and CDR2 from the germline V gene are SGHKS and YYEKEE (reference sequence). The CDR3 is 16 amino acids. The J segment lost 4 bases and the V segment lost 4 bases, leaving 11 bases of the junction unmatched. In DNA, the CDR3 is TGTGCCAGCAGCCCGCGGGGGACCCGGATATACAATGAGCAGTTCTTC. Translated, it gives CASSPRGTRIYNEQFF.

The rearrangement links TRBV27 to TRBJ2-1; D unresolved. The germline gives CDR1 MNHEY, CDR2 SMNVEV (reference sequence). The V end lost 2 bases, the J end lost 3 bases, and 2 bases lay between the germline ends. This CDR3 is built from 12 residues. The CDR3 nucleotides read TGTGCCAGCAGTTTAAACTACAATGAGCAGTTCTTC. Residues: CASSLNYNEQFF.

The genes are TRBV6-5 and TRBJ2-7; D is unresolved. The germline gives CDR1 MNHEY, CDR2 SVGAGI. The CDR3 contains 13 residues. Trimming removed 2 bases from V and 5 bases from J, with 10 bases in between. CDR3 sequence: CASSYRGVHEQYF. DNA for the CDR3: TGTGCCAGCAGTTACAGAGGAGTCCACGAGCAGTACTTC.

The chain recombines TRBV29-1 with TRBJ1-1; possibly TRBD1 for D (5 bases). The CDR3 consists of 16 residues. Trimming stripped 7 bases from V and 5 bases from J, with 26 bases between. Germline V gene lookup returns CDR1 SQVTM and CDR2 ANQGSEA. The CDR3 sequence: CSGGPVAGHGGTEAFF. CDR3 DNA: TGCAGCGGGGGACCCGTGGCAGGACACGGTGGGACTGAAGCTTTCTTT.

The gene calls are TRBV18 and TRBJ2-5; TRBD1 might be the D (5 bases). CDR1 and CDR2 from the germline V gene are KGHSH and LQKENI. CDR3 length: 13 amino acids. Trimming took off 3 bases at V and 2 bases at J, with 7 bases between the two ends. The CDR3 spells CASSPRTQETQYF. The CDR3 DNA sequence: TGTGCCAGCTCACCTAGGACACAAGAGACCCAGTACTTC.

V usage is TRBV29-1 and J usage is TRBJ2-7; 9 nucleotides agree with TRBD1. The CDR3 has 12 amino acids. Germline V gives CDR1 SQVTM, CDR2 ANQGSEA. The junction had 3 bases not matched to a gene; V was cut back by 7 bases and J by 2 bases. The CDR3: CSAGTGPYEQYF. CDR3 sequence (DNA): TGCAGCGCCGGGACAGGGCCCTACGAGCAGTACTTC.

This clonotype was found once. The chain joins TRBV29-1 to TRBJ2-7, with TRBD1 matching 9 bases. This CDR3 region has 13 residues. Unmatched junction bases numbered 5, after V lost 6 bases and J lost 2 bases. The germline V gene has CDR1 SQVTM and CDR2 ANQGSEA. DNA of the CDR3: TGCAGCGTCTCCGGGGACAGGGCCTACGAGCAGTACTTC. This encodes CSVSGDRAYEQYF.

This clonotype was detected only once. This chain uses TRBV6-2 or TRBV6-3 with TRBJ2-7; D might be TRBD2 (6 bases). V lost 5 bases and J lost 5, with 13 bases in between. Per the germline V gene, CDR1 is MNHEY and CDR2 is SVGEGT. This CDR3 spans 13 amino acids. Written as DNA, the CDR3 is TGTGCCAGCAGTCTTGGGAGGACACACGAGCAGTACGTC. It specifies CASSLGRTHEQYV.

The rearrangement links TRBV30 to TRBJ1-1; 8 bases agree with TRBD1. The V segment lost 1 base and the J segment 5 bases; nucleotides outside the gene matches: 3. CDR1 GTSNPN and CDR2 SVGIG come from the germline V gene (reference sequence). This CDR3 region has 13 residues. CDR3 protein: CAWSAGGLTEAFF. CDR3 in DNA: TGTGCCTGGAGTGCAGGGGGCTTAACTGAAGCTTTCTTT.

This clonotype was counted once. The rearrangement joins TRBV5-5 to TRBJ2-7; the D gene could be TRBD1 or TRBD2 (5 bases each). The CDR3 spans 14 residues. V shed 6 bases and J shed 3 bases, with 16 bases lying between them. The germline CDR1 and CDR2 sequences are SGHKS and YYEKEE (reference sequence). The CDR3 coding sequence is TGTGCCAGCACCACTTCTGAGGGGTTCTACGAGCAGTACTTC. Translating gives CASTTSEGFYEQYF.

This chain connects TRBV25-1 to TRBJ2-5, with 14 bases that match TRBD2. Germline CDR1 and CDR2: MGHDK and SYGVNS. The CDR3 has 16 amino acids. Trimming cost V 5 bases and J 5 bases; bases outside gene matches: 7. In nucleotides, the CDR3 is TGTGCCAGCAGTCCCCCGGGACTAGCGGGAGAGGAGACCCAGTACTTC. As protein: CASSPPGLAGEETQYF.

This chain uses TRBV19 with TRBJ2-7; 7 nucleotides align to TRBD2. Trimming at V came to 4 bases and at J to 3 bases, leaving 12 bases not matched to a gene. The CDR3 spans 16 residues. Germline assignment: CDR1 LNHDA and CDR2 SQIVND (reference sequence). The CDR3 region is CASSKLGPGGSYEQYF. CDR3 sequence (DNA): TGTGCCAGTAGTAAGTTGGGTCCGGGCGGGAGCTACGAGCAGTACTTC.

This clonotype was seen more than once but under ten times. The chain links TRBV29-1 to TRBJ1-1; D unresolved. This CDR3 has 10 amino acids. Trimming pared 5 bases from V and 8 bases from J, leaving 9 bases between. Germline CDR1 SQVTM, CDR2 ANQGSEA. This CDR3 is CSVSNTEAFF. The DNA of the CDR3 is TGCAGCGTTAGCAATACCGAAGCTTTCTTT.

The gene calls are TRBV12-3 or TRBV12-4 and TRBJ1-2, with no clear D. The CDR3 is made up of 16 amino acids. The germline V and J ends were trimmed by 7 bases and 0 bases, with 18 bases remaining between them. The CDR3 coding sequence is TGTGCCAGCAATTTCTCAACCTGTTCGGCTAACTATGGCTACACCTTC. Translation: CASNFSTCSANYGYTF.

The chain carries TRBV10-3 and TRBJ2-1, with TRBD2 matching 14 bases. V lost 5 bases and J lost 9; bases outside the gene matches: 9. The CDR3 contains 16 residues. Germline lookup yields CDR1 ENHRY and CDR2 SYGVKD. CDR3 DNA: TGTGCCATCAGTCTGGGACTAGCGGGAGCGAAAGGTGAGCAGTTCTTC. Translating it yields CAISLGLAGAKGEQFF.

This clonotype was seen only once. The rearrangement uses TRBV6-6 and TRBJ2-3; D not resolved. Germline loops: CDR1 MNHNY, CDR2 SVGAGI (reference sequence). Trimming left V 0 bases short and J 1 base short, with 11 bases between. CDR3 length: 16 residues. The CDR3 here is CASSYSLETGTDTQYF. The CDR3 DNA is TGTGCCAGCAGTTACTCCCTCGAAACTGGCACAGATACGCAGTATTTT.

The gene calls are TRBV29-1 and TRBJ2-1, with 10 bases fitting TRBD2. Germline V gene lookup returns CDR1 SQVTM and CDR2 ANQGSEA. The CDR3 contains 13 residues. V trimming: 6 bases; J trimming: 9 bases; junction bases outside the gene matches: 8. The CDR3 region is CSVSSGSGAEQFF. As DNA, the CDR3 is TGCAGCGTCTCTAGCGGGAGTGGTGCTGAGCAGTTCTTC.